Below, one TCR beta chain is given with its context. The data were obtained in a study of T cell changes during pregnancy in multiple sclerosis. The CDR3 loop spans 15 amino acids. V lost 0 bases, J lost 0 bases, and 9 bases lay in between. The V gene's germline CDR1 is PRHDT and CDR2 FYEKMQ (reference sequence). The data were produced by immunoSEQ multiplex PCR, yet TCRdb's version contains in-frame clones alone and is incomplete. The profile shows 75,000 to 95,000 clones, around 93% of them singletons. The TCR was taken from a female donor with multiple sclerosis, enrolled in a pregnancy study. This sequence joins TRBV13 and TRBJ2-7; D is perhaps TRBD1 (5 bases). Source: peripheral blood, taken before pregnancy. CDR3 in DNA: TGTGCCAGCAGCTTAGGGGGGCTCTTCTCCTACGAGCAGTACTTC. Its protein product is CASSLGGLFSYEQYF.